This T cell receptor beta chain was captured by sequencing in a study of a mutant IDH1 vaccine in newly diagnosed glioma. As for the study in general: Treated patients, averaging 40.4 years, were roughly 60% male and around 40% female.

Time point here: baseline, week 1 (first vaccination visit). The sample's treatment: pre-vaccination baseline after standard-of-care therapy. Donors had new IDH1-mutant astrocytomas of WHO grade 3 or 4 (ATRX-lost). The protocol was immunoSEQ multiplex PCR, while the TCRdb copy is restricted to in-frame clones and leaves out a portion. This sample has 98,000 or so clones, with over 85% found just once. There are 12 residues in the CDR3. Trimming took 0 bases from V and 1 from J, leaving 0 bases between them. CDR1 is MNHEY, CDR2 SVGAGI, per germline. The rearrangement links TRBV6-5 to TRBJ1-2; D gene unclear. Sequencing was performed on PBMCs, taken from a glioma patient treated with radiotherapy, temozolomide or both. The receptor was derived from a woman between 50 and 59 years old with glioma. The CDR3 loop is CASSYSNYGYTF. In DNA form, the CDR3 reads TGTGCCAGCAGTTACTCTAACTATGGCTACACCTTC.